This T cell receptor (beta chain) emerged from a study of blood T cell repertoires in COVID-19. The wider study: COVID-19 samples collected from the United States, Italy and Spain covered acute and convalescent phases. PBMCs, B-cell-depleted T cells, or T cells were the source of the cDNA or gDNA that made up the material.

Libraries were prepared by immunoSEQ multiplex PCR; TCRdb keeps only in-frame clonotypes and omits some of them. The table records some 150,000 clones, roughly 80% of them present only once. This clone is a singleton in its sample. This CDR3 spans 16 amino acids. The J segment lost 7 bases and the V segment lost 1 base, leaving 8 bases of the junction unmatched. The germline CDR1 and CDR2 sequences are SGHTA and FQGTGA. What was sequenced was peripheral blood. The clonotype originates from a woman aged 55-75 years with COVID-19, enrolled during active disease. The V and J genes are TRBV7-3 and TRBJ2-1, with 9 positions matching TRBD2. CDR3 DNA: TGTGCCAGCAGCTTAAGGGCGGGACTAGCAACGAATGAGCAGTTCTTC. Residues: CASSLRAGLATNEQFF.